The clone carrying this T cell receptor (beta chain) was counted between two and nine times. The protocol was immunoSEQ multiplex PCR, while the TCRdb copy is restricted to in-frame clones and leaves out a portion. The table lists some 350,000 clones, about nine tenths of them singletons. This sample was included in a study of Ad26.COV2.S vaccination and SARS-CoV-2 variants. Treatment here: around 19 received Ad26.COV2.S at low or high dose, single or two shots; several received placebo; per-sample allocation not given. The investigators took samples on day 63 after the first vaccine or placebo injection. The V end lost 1 base, the J end lost 2 bases, and 11 bases lay between the germline ends. The CDR3 is 15 amino acids. CDR1 LGHDT and CDR2 YNNKEL come from the germline V gene (reference sequence).

The chain combines TRBV3-1 (or the pseudogene TRBV3-2) with TRBJ1-2; D unclear. This TCR came from a person aged 18-65 years who received the Ad26.COV2.S COVID-19 vaccine or a placebo. The specimen comprised peripheral blood, sampled in a trial of Ad26.COV2.S vaccine versus placebo. The CDR3 nucleotides read TGTGCCAGCAGCCAAGGAGTCGATGGGAACTATGGCTACACCTTC. Amino acids: CASSQGVDGNYGYTF.